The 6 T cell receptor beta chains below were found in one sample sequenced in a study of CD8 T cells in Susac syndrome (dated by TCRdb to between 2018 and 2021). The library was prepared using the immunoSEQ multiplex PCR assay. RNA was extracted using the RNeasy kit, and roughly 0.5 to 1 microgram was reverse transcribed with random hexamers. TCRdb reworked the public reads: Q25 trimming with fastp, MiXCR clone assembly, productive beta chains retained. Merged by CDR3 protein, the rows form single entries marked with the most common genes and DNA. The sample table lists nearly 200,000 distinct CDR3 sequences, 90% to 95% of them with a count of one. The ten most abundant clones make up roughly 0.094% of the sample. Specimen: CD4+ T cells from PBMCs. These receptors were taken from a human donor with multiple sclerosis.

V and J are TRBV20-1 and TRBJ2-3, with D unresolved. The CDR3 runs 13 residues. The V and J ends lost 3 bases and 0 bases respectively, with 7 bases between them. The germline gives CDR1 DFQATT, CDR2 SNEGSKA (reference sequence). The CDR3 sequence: CSASWSSTDTQYF. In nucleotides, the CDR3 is TGCAGTGCTAGCTGGTCGAGCACAGATACGCAGTATTTT.

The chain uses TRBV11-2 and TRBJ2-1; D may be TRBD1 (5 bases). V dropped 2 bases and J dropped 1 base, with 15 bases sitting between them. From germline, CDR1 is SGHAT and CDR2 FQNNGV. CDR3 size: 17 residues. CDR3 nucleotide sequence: TGTGCCAGCAGCTTATATACAGGTTATTCTTCCTACAATGAGCAGTTCTTC. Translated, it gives CASSLYTGYSSYNEQFF.

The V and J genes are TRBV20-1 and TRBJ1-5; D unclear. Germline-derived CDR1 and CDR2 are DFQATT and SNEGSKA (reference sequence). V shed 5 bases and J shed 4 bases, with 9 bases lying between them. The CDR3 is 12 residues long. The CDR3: CSAQTGNQPQHF. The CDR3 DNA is TGCAGTGCTCAGACGGGGAATCAGCCCCAGCATTTT.

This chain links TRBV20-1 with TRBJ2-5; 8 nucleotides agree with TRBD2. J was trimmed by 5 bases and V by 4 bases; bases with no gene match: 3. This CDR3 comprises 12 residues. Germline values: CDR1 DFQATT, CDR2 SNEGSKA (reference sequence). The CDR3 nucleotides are TGCAGTGCTACCGCGGGAGGCGAGACCCAGTACTTC. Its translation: CSATAGGETQYF.

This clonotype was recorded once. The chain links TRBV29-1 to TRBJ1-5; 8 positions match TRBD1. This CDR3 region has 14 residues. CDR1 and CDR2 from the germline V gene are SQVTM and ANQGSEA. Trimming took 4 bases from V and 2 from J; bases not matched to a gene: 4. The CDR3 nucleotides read TGCAGCGTTGGACAGGGGTCGGGCAATCAGCCCCAGCATTTT. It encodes CSVGQGSGNQPQHF.

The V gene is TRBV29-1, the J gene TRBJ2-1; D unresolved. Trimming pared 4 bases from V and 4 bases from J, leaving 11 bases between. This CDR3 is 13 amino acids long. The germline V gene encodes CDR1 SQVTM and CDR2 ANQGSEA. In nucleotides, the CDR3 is TGCAGCGTTGGCCTCCAGCTTTACAATGAGCAGTTCTTC. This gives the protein CSVGLQLYNEQFF.